Below, one TCR beta chain is given with its context. What it binds is not known. The study left out patients who had uncontrolled infection, other autoimmune disease, pregnancy or lactation. This sample is drawn from a study of T cells in Graves' hyperthyroidism and ophthalmopathy. The study's findings and limits: A median about 6.2 months before onset, the model predicted ophthalmopathy. Within blood appeared most thyroid clonotypes that had expanded above 0.001.

Trimming stripped 0 bases from V and 2 bases from J, with 10 bases between. CDR3 size: 16 residues. Per germline, CDR1 SEHNR and CDR2 FQNEAQ (reference sequence). Regions amplified from RNA transcripts were the TCR beta CDR3 regions. RT-PCR in the first round (using the HTBI primer set) targeted the TCR CDR3. TCRdb reprocessed the multiplex PCR reads via MiXCR and lists one record per CDR3 protein. The table has about 360,000 distinct CDR3 sequences, less than 15% seen once. This TCR derives from a woman between 18 and 29 years old with Graves' hyperthyroidism. The chain combines TRBV7-9 with TRBJ1-4; D remains ambiguous. Material: blood. CDR3 sequence reads: CASSLADLLTNEKLFF. The CDR3 bases are TGTGCCAGCAGCTTAGCGGATCTCTTGACTAATGAAAAACTGTTTTTT.